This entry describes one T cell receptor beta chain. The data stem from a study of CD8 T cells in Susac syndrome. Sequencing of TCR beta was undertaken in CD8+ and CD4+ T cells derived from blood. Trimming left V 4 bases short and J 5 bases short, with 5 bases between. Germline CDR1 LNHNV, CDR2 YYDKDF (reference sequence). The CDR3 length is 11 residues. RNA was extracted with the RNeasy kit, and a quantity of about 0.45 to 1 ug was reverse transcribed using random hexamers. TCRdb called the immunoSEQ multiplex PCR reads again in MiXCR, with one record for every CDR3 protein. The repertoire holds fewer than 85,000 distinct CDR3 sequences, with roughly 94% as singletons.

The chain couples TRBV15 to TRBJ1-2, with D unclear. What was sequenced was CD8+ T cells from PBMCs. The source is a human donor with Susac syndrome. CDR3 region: CATSTYYGYTF. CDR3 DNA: TGTGCCACCAGCACCTATTATGGCTACACCTTC.